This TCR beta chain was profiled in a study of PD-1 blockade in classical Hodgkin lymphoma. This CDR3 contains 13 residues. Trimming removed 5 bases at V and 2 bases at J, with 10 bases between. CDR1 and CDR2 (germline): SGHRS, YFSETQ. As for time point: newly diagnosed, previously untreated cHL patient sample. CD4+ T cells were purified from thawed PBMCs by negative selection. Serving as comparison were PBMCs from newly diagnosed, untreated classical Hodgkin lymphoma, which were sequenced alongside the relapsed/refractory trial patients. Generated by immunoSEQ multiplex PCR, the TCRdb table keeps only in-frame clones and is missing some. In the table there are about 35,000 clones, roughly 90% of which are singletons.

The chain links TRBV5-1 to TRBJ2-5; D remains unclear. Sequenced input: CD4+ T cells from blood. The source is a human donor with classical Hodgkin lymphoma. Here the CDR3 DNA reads TGCGCCAGCAGGCAGGTTCCTCAAGAGACCCAGTACTTC. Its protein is CASRQVPQETQYF.